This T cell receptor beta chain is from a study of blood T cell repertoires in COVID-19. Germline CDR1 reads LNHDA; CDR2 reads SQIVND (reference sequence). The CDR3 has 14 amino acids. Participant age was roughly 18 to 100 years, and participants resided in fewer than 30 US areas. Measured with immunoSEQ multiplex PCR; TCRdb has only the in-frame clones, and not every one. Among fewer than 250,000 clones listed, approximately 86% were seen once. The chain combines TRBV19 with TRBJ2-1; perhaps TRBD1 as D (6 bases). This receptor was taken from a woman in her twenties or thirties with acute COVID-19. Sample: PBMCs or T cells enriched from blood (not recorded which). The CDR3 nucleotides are TGTGCAGTAGAAAAAGGGGGTTTCTACAATGAGCAGTTCTTC. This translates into CAVEKGGFYNEQFF.